Following are 23 T cell receptor beta chains from one sample sequenced in a study of blood T cell repertoires in COVID-19. Some clones are missing from TCRdb's copy, which holds only in-frame ones; the method was immunoSEQ multiplex PCR. The table includes 400,000 to 450,000 clones, 70% to 90% detected once. The specimen was peripheral blood. The receptors come from a woman aged 50 to 65 with COVID-19, enrolled during active disease.

The chain uses TRBV7-2 and TRBJ1-5; D gene unclear. There are 14 residues in the CDR3. Trimming removed 3 bases from V and 2 bases from J, with 8 bases in between. Germline CDR1 and CDR2: SGHTA and FQGNSA. The chain's CDR3 is CASSFRGGNQPQHF. The CDR3 bases are TGTGCCAGCAGCTTCCGGGGAGGCAATCAGCCCCAGCATTTT.

The chain is built from TRBV18 and TRBJ1-1; D not resolved. This CDR3 has 14 residues. V lost 6 bases and J lost 2, with 13 bases in between. Germline values: CDR1 KGHSH, CDR2 LQKENI. The CDR3 bases are TGTGCCAGCTCCCGAGGCGGAGATAACACTGAAGCTTTCTTT. Translating it yields CASSRGGDNTEAFF.

This sequence joins TRBV9 and TRBJ2-1, with TRBD2 matching over 9 bases. The trim removed 0 bases at V and 8 bases at J, leaving 9 bases unmatched. CDR1 and CDR2 from the germline V gene are SGDLS and YYNGEE. The CDR3 has 16 amino acids. The chain's CDR3 is CASSVVRTSALDEQFF. CDR3 in DNA: TGTGCCAGCAGCGTAGTTCGGACTAGCGCGTTGGATGAGCAGTTCTTC.

As for this clone: Other DNA sequences in the sample encode the same CDR3. The gene calls are TRBV18 and TRBJ1-1, with 7 bases fitting TRBD1. This CDR3 is 14 amino acids long. Germline V CDR1 and CDR2: KGHSH, LQKENI. Germline trimming cut 3 bases from V and 0 bases from J; bases unmatched to any gene: 1. Written as DNA, the CDR3 is TGTGCCAGCTCACCGGGACAGATGAACACTGAAGCTTTCTTT. It translates to CASSPGQMNTEAFF.

J is TRBJ2-3 and V is TRBV6-5, with D maybe TRBD1 (6 bases). V was trimmed by 4 bases and J by 6 bases, leaving 14 bases between them. The V gene's germline CDR1 is MNHEY and CDR2 SVGAGI. The CDR3 is made up of 14 amino acids. The DNA for the CDR3 is TGTGCCAGCAGTTCCTACAGGGAACCGGATACGCAGTATTTT. Its protein is CASSSYREPDTQYF.

The chain uses TRBV30 and TRBJ2-7; D possibly corresponds to TRBD1 (6 bases). The V gene's germline CDR1 is GTSNPN and CDR2 SVGIG (reference sequence). The CDR3 has 13 amino acids. V was clipped by 2 bases and J by 4 bases, with 12 bases between them. CDR3 sequence reads: CAWSRQVRYEQYF. The CDR3 nucleotides are TGTGCCTGGAGTAGACAGGTTCGGTACGAGCAGTACTTC.

The chain carries TRBV30 and TRBJ2-7; D may be TRBD2 (5 bases). Germline CDR1 reads GTSNPN; CDR2 reads SVGIG (reference sequence). The CDR3 totals 12 residues. The V end was cut by 0 bases, the J end by 6 bases, with 9 bases between. CDR3 residues: CAWSVLGSEQYF. Here the CDR3 DNA reads TGTGCCTGGAGTGTACTGGGGAGCGAGCAGTACTTC.

Only one count was recorded for this clone. The chain employs TRBV7-9 and TRBJ2-7; a possible D gene is TRBD1 (6 bases). The CDR3 contains 14 residues. Trimming stripped 1 base from V and 1 base from J, with 8 bases between. Germline V CDR1 and CDR2: SEHNR, FQNEAQ (reference sequence). The CDR3 DNA follows: TGTGCCAGCAGCTTAGGGGGGCGATCCTACGAGCAGTACTTC. This translates into CASSLGGRSYEQYF.

The rearrangement uses TRBV19 and TRBJ2-1; 11 bases match TRBD2. The CDR3 contains 14 residues. Germline CDR1 is LNHDA and CDR2 is SQIVND (reference sequence). Trimming cost V 8 bases and J 3 bases; bases outside gene matches: 3. This CDR3 reads CASGGTSGYNEQFF. The DNA for the CDR3 is TGTGCCAGTGGGGGGACTAGCGGCTACAATGAGCAGTTCTTC.

The rearrangement links TRBV10-3 to TRBJ1-2; D not certain. The V gene's germline CDR1 is ENHRY and CDR2 SYGVKD. Trimming stripped 4 bases from V and 8 bases from J, with 14 bases between. CDR3 length: 13 amino acids. The CDR3 loop is CAISGIAEEGYTF. Here the CDR3 DNA reads TGTGCCATCAGTGGGATAGCAGAGGAGGGCTACACCTTC.

This clone was detected many times. This chain joins TRBV7-3 and TRBJ1-1, with D possibly matching TRBD1 (5 bases). This CDR3 has 13 residues. CDR1 is SGHTA, CDR2 FQGTGA, per germline. V was trimmed by 2 bases and J by 7 bases, leaving 11 bases between them. The CDR3 here is CASSLSQGREAFF. The CDR3 region has the DNA TGTGCCAGCAGCTTATCCCAGGGCCGTGAAGCTTTCTTT.

This chain links TRBV19 with TRBJ2-5; TRBD2 aligns across 7 bases. The CDR3 loop spans 16 amino acids. V shed 6 bases and J 1 base; nucleotides not matched to a gene: 11. The germline gives CDR1 LNHDA, CDR2 SQIVND (reference sequence). CDR3 coding DNA: TGTGCCAGTAGCTTAGGGTGGGAGGGTTCCCAAGAGACCCAGTACTTC. Its protein product is CASSLGWEGSQETQYF.

The CDR3 DNA sequence: TGTGCCAGCAGCGTATTTAACTATGGCTACACCTTC. Its translation is CASSVFNYGYTF. The rearrangement uses TRBV3-1 (or the pseudogene TRBV3-2) and TRBJ1-2; D gene uncertain. This CDR3 is built from 12 residues. Trimming cost V 5 bases and J 1 base, with 5 bases left between them. CDR1 is LGHDT, CDR2 YNNKEL, per germline (reference sequence).

This chain uses TRBV24-1 with TRBJ1-3, with D perhaps matching TRBD1 (6 bases). CDR3 size: 15 residues. V lost 7 bases to trimming and J lost 0 bases, with 12 bases between them. Germline-derived CDR1 and CDR2 are KGHDR and SFDVKD. CDR3 region: CATSVTGPSGNTIYF. The CDR3 DNA follows: TGTGCCACCAGCGTGACAGGCCCCTCTGGAAACACCATATATTTT.

In this sample, this clone turned up once. The J gene is TRBJ1-5, the V gene TRBV30, with TRBD1 as a possible D gene (6 bases). V lost 3 bases, J lost 3 bases, and 9 bases lay in between. The CDR3 has 13 residues. Germline V CDR1 and CDR2: GTSNPN, SVGIG (reference sequence). The CDR3 sequence is CAWSGQTNQPQHF. DNA for the CDR3: TGTGCCTGGAGCGGACAGACCAATCAGCCCCAGCATTTT.

The gene calls are TRBV5-1 and TRBJ1-1; D is unclear. Germline V CDR1 and CDR2: SGHRS, YFSETQ. V lost 3 bases to trimming and J lost 1 base, with 4 bases between them. The CDR3 covers 12 residues. The CDR3, as DNA: TGCGCCAGCAGCTCTTCGAACACTGAAGCTTTCTTT. It yields the protein CASSSSNTEAFF. The variable domain in full, completed from reference TRBV5-1 and TRBJ1-1, reads KAGVTQTPRYLIKTRGQQVTLSCSPISGHRSVSWYQQTPGQGLQFLFEYFSETQRNKGNFPGRFSGRQFSNSRSEMNVSTLELGDSALYLCASSSSNTEAFFGQGTRLTVV.

In nucleotides, the CDR3 is TGTGCCAGCAGTGACAACAGGCGCTCTGGGGCCAACGTCCTGACTTTC. Protein sequence: CASSDNRRSGANVLTF. This chain connects TRBV6-4 to TRBJ2-6; maybe TRBD1 (5 bases). The germline gives CDR1 MRHNA, CDR2 SNTAGT. This CDR3 comprises 16 residues. The V end lost 2 bases, the J end lost 0 bases, and 8 bases lay between the germline ends.

The chain uses TRBV5-6 and TRBJ1-5; 8 bases agree with TRBD1. V was pared by 6 bases and J by 0 bases, with 5 bases of the junction left unmatched. The V gene's germline CDR1 is SGHDT and CDR2 YYEEEE. There are 15 residues in the CDR3. CDR3 amino acids: CASTQGAYSNQPQHF. The CDR3 DNA reads as TGTGCCAGCACCCAGGGGGCCTATAGCAATCAGCCCCAGCATTTT.

Only a few counts were recorded for this clone. CDR3 nucleotides: TGTGCCAGCAGCCTCCGGGACAGGGATCATGAGCAGTTCTTC. It yields the protein CASSLRDRDHEQFF. The genes are TRBV7-3 and TRBJ2-1, with 9 bases aligning to TRBD1. This CDR3 is built from 14 residues. V shed 5 bases, J shed 8 bases, and the junction held 7 bases outside the gene matches. Per germline, CDR1 SGHTA and CDR2 FQGTGA.

To note about this clone: Other DNA sequences in the same sample also yield this CDR3. The DNA of the CDR3 is TGTGCCAGCAGAAAGGGACAGGGGAACACTGAAGCTTTCTTT. Protein sequence: CASRKGQGNTEAFF. The chain recombines TRBV6-5 with TRBJ1-1; 9 positions agree with TRBD1. The CDR3 is made up of 14 amino acids. V was clipped by 6 bases and J by 1 base; unmatched bases: 3. Looked up from germline, CDR1 is MNHEY and CDR2 is SVGAGI.

The genes are TRBV5-1 and TRBJ2-7; D gene uncertain. The CDR3 totals 14 residues. The germline CDR1 and CDR2 sequences are SGHRS and YFSETQ. Trimming removed 1 base from V and 0 bases from J, with 8 bases in between. The CDR3 loop is CASSLSAFSYEQYF. The CDR3 bases are TGCGCCAGCAGCTTGAGTGCGTTCTCCTACGAGCAGTACTTC.

Comments on this clone: Other DNA sequences of this sample code for an identical CDR3. The chain employs TRBV18 and TRBJ2-1, with D possibly TRBD1 on 6 matching bases. The CDR3 spans 13 residues. Germline V CDR1 and CDR2: KGHSH, LQKENI. The V gene lost 3 bases and the J gene lost 4 bases, with 7 bases spanning the gap. CDR3 amino acids: CASSPGQYNEQFF. The CDR3 DNA follows: TGTGCCAGCTCACCTGGACAGTACAATGAGCAGTTCTTC.

The chain combines TRBV19 with TRBJ2-4, with TRBD2 matching over 8 bases. The junction had 9 bases not matched to a gene; V was cut back by 6 bases and J by 2 bases. This CDR3 region has 16 residues. Germline CDR1 and CDR2: LNHDA and SQIVND (reference sequence). CDR3 nucleotide sequence: TGTGCCAGTAGCCGCCGGGAGGGGGGTCCCAAAAACATTCAGTACTTC. This codes for CASSRREGGPKNIQYF.